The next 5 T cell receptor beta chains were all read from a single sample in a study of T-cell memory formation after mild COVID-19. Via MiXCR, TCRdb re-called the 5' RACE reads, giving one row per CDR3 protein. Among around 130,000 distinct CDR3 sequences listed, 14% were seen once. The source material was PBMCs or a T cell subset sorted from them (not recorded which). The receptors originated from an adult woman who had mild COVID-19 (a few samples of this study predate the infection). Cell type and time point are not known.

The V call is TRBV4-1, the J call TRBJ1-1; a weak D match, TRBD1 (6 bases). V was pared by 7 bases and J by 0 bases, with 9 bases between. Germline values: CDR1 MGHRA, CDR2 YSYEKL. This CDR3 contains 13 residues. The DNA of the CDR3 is TGCGCCAGCACAGGGGCGGTGAACACTGAAGCTTTCTTT. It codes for CASTGAVNTEAFF.

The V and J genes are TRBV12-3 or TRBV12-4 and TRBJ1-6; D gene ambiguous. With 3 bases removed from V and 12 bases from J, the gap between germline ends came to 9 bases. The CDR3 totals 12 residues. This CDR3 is CASSLGIEPLHF. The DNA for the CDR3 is TGTGCCAGCAGTTTGGGCATCGAACCCCTCCACTTT.

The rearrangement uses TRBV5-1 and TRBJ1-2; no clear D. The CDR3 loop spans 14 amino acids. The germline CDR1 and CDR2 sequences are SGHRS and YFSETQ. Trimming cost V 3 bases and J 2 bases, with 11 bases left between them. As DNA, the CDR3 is TGCGCCAGCAGCTGGCCGGGGTTAAACTATGGCTACACCTTC. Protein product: CASSWPGLNYGYTF.

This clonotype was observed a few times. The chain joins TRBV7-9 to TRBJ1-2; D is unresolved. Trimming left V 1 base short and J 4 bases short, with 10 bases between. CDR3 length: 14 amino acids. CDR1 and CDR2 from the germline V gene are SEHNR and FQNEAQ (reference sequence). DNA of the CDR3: TGTGCCAGCAGCTTAGTTCTGTCCGGCTATGGCTACACCTTC. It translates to CASSLVLSGYGYTF.

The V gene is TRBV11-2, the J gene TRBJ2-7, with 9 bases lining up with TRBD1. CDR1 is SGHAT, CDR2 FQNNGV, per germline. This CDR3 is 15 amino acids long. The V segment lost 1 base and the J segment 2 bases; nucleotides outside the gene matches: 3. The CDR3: CASSLVGTGTYEQYF. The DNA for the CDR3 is TGTGCCAGCAGCTTAGTAGGGACAGGGACCTACGAGCAGTACTTC.